This entry lists 30 T cell receptor beta chains sequenced from one sample in a study of blood T cell repertoires in COVID-19. Only in-frame clones appear in the TCRdb table, and some are missing; sequencing was by immunoSEQ multiplex PCR. The sample includes under 200,000 clones, around 82% of them seen just once. The specimen sequenced was PBMCs or T cells enriched from blood (not recorded which). All receptors derive from a woman between 45 and 65 years old in a cohort exposed to, infected with or recovered from COVID-19 (not recorded which).

In its sample, this clone was seen a few times. CDR3 DNA: TGTGCCAGCAGCTTAGCGGGGGCTTACGTAAGCAATCAGCCCCAGCATTTT. Its translation: CASSLAGAYVSNQPQHF. The rearrangement links TRBV7-8 to TRBJ1-5; TRBD1 is a possible D gene (6 bases). Germline CDR1 SGHVS, CDR2 FQNEAQ. There are 17 residues in the CDR3. Trimming left V 0 bases short and J 1 base short, with 13 bases between.

The CDR3 spells CASSLGGPISHGANVLTF. The CDR3 nucleotides read TGCGCCAGCAGCTTGGGGGGGCCCATCTCTCATGGGGCCAACGTCCTGACTTTC. The genes are TRBV5-1 and TRBJ2-6; D perhaps matches TRBD1 (6 bases). CDR1 is SGHRS and CDR2 is YFSETQ in the germline V gene. The CDR3 has 18 amino acids. Deletions cut 0 bases from V and 3 bases from J, with 16 bases between.

J is TRBJ2-7 and V is TRBV5-1; tentative D call: TRBD1 (5 bases). The CDR3 runs to 15 residues. Germline V gene lookup returns CDR1 SGHRS and CDR2 YFSETQ. V gave up 4 bases and J gave up 3 bases, with 17 bases separating them. CDR3 bases: TGCGCCAGCAGCGTAACCGGAACAGGCCTCTACGAGCAGTACTTC. Protein product: CASSVTGTGLYEQYF.

The chain is built from TRBV19 and TRBJ1-1, with D unresolved. In germline, CDR1 is LNHDA, CDR2 SQIVND (reference sequence). The length of the CDR3 is 13 residues. The V end was cut by 0 bases, the J end by 7 bases, with 9 bases between. The CDR3 sequence is CASSIDRGSEAFF. Here the CDR3 DNA reads TGTGCCAGTAGTATAGATCGAGGGAGTGAAGCTTTCTTT. Supplemented by reference TRBV19 and TRBJ1-1, the full variable domain reads DGGITQSPKYLFRKEGQNVTLSCEQNLNHDAMYWYRQDPGQGLRLIYYSQIVNDFQKGDIAEGYSVSREKKESFPLTVTSAQKNPTAFYLCASSIDRGSEAFFGQGTRLTVV.

V usage is TRBV5-5 and J usage is TRBJ1-4; TRBD1 matches at 7 bases. The J segment lost 4 bases and the V segment lost 1 base, leaving 4 bases of the junction unmatched. CDR3 length: 15 amino acids. Looked up from germline, CDR1 is SGHKS and CDR2 is YYEKEE (reference sequence). CDR3 protein: CASSLQDRNNEKLFF. The CDR3, as DNA: TGTGCCAGCAGCTTGCAGGACAGGAATAATGAAAAACTGTTTTTT.

This chain joins TRBV5-6 and TRBJ2-1, with no clear D. The CDR3 runs to 15 residues. Germline assignment: CDR1 SGHDT and CDR2 YYEEEE. V dropped 2 bases and J dropped 8 bases, with 17 bases sitting between them. CDR3 loop: CASSFWQTLRDEQFF. The CDR3 DNA reads TGTGCCAGCAGCTTTTGGCAGACTCTTCGCGATGAGCAGTTCTTC.

The chain uses TRBV28 and TRBJ2-1; 7 bases agree with TRBD1. Germline lookup yields CDR1 MDHEN and CDR2 SYDVKM. This CDR3 has 15 residues. V was pared by 6 bases and J by 1 base, with 6 bases of the junction left unmatched. CDR3 region: CASSETGTSYNEQFF. As DNA, the CDR3 is TGTGCCAGCAGCGAGACAGGGACATCCTACAATGAGCAGTTCTTC. The full variable domain, rest sourced from reference TRBV28 and TRBJ2-1, is DVKVTQSSRYLVKRTGEKVFLECVQDMDHENMFWYRQDPGLGLRLIYFSYDVKMKEKGDIPEGYSVSREKKERFSLILESASTNQTSMYLCASSETGTSYNEQFFGPGTRLTVL.

This clone was counted a single time. The chain employs TRBV5-1 and TRBJ1-4; a possible D gene is TRBD1 (6 bases). Germline lookup yields CDR1 SGHRS and CDR2 YFSETQ. This CDR3 has 16 residues. V dropped 4 bases and J dropped 6 bases, with 19 bases sitting between them. The CDR3 here is CASSRGTTTTHEKLFF. The CDR3 DNA reads TGCGCCAGCAGCCGAGGGACAACTACCACGCATGAAAAACTGTTTTTT.

This chain connects TRBV28 to TRBJ1-1; D uncertain. V dropped 1 base and J dropped 3 bases, with 15 bases sitting between them. In germline, CDR1 is MDHEN, CDR2 SYDVKM. This CDR3 spans 16 amino acids. The CDR3 DNA follows: TGTGCCAGCAGTTTATCGCCACAGCAGGTTCACACTGAAGCTTTCTTT. Amino acids: CASSLSPQQVHTEAFF.

The genes are TRBV27 and TRBJ2-1; 8 nucleotides match TRBD2. V shed 2 bases and J 1 base; nucleotides not matched to a gene: 13. CDR3 length equals 19 residues. CDR1 and CDR2 (germline): MNHEY, SMNVEV (reference sequence). CDR3 in amino acids: CASSLTGLAISRSYNEQFF. CDR3 sequence (DNA): TGTGCCAGCAGTTTAACAGGACTAGCTATTTCGCGGTCCTACAATGAGCAGTTCTTC.

The chain links TRBV11-2 to TRBJ2-3, with D perhaps matching TRBD1 (5 bases). The V and J ends lost 5 bases and 4 bases respectively, with 13 bases between them. The CDR3 extends over 14 amino acids. The germline V gene encodes CDR1 SGHAT and CDR2 FQNNGV. The CDR3: CASSLQGRPDTQYF. The CDR3 nucleotides read TGTGCCAGCAGCCTCCAGGGTCGCCCAGATACGCAGTATTTT.

The genes are TRBV19 and TRBJ2-1; tentatively, D is TRBD2 (6 bases). The CDR3 sequence is 12 residues long. Germline CDR1 and CDR2: LNHDA and SQIVND (reference sequence). V lost 3 bases and J 8 bases, leaving 8 bases between the germline ends. CDR3 sequence (DNA): TGTGCCAGTAGTATCTGGGGGGATGAGCAGTTCTTC. Protein: CASSIWGDEQFF.

The V and J genes are TRBV30 and TRBJ1-4; D not certain. V lost 0 bases and J lost 8, with 7 bases in between. The CDR3 extends over 12 amino acids. Germline CDR1 and CDR2: GTSNPN and SVGIG (reference sequence). The CDR3 is CAWSVLKEKLFF. CDR3 DNA sequence: TGTGCCTGGAGTGTACTAAAAGAAAAACTGTTTTTT.

The chain employs TRBV24-1 and TRBJ2-7; 7 nucleotides agree with TRBD1. The ends lost 3 bases at V and 3 bases at J; junction bases unmatched: 7. The CDR3 runs 15 residues. Germline assignment: CDR1 KGHDR and CDR2 SFDVKD. In nucleotides, the CDR3 is TGTGCCACCAGTGATACCGACAGGGCCCACTACGAGCAGTACTTC. Its translation is CATSDTDRAHYEQYF.

V gene TRBV7-2 combines with J gene TRBJ2-3; perhaps TRBD1 as D (5 bases). There are 17 residues in the CDR3. Deletions cut 5 bases from V and 0 bases from J, with 18 bases between. CDR1 is SGHTA, CDR2 FQGNSA, per germline. CDR3 coding DNA: TGTGCCAGCAGCACCCAAGGGGTTCTCGCTAGCACAGATACGCAGTATTTT. Residues: CASSTQGVLASTDTQYF. Supplemented by reference TRBV7-2 and TRBJ2-3, the full variable domain reads GAGVSQSPSNKVTEKGKDVELRCDPISGHTALYWYRQSLGQGLEFLIYFQGNSAPDKSGLPSDRFSAERTGGSVSTLTIQRTQQEDSAVYLCASSTQGVLASTDTQYFGPGTRLTVL.

The rearrangement uses TRBV29-1 and TRBJ1-5, with 7 positions matching TRBD1. Germline CDR1 is SQVTM and CDR2 is ANQGSEA. This CDR3 has 13 amino acids. The ends lost 7 bases at V and 6 bases at J; junction bases unmatched: 9. CDR3 in amino acids: CSGTTGVGQPQHF. DNA for the CDR3: TGCAGCGGCACCACAGGGGTCGGTCAGCCCCAGCATTTT.

The V gene is TRBV7-2, the J gene TRBJ2-1; 8 bases match TRBD2. Germline V lookup: CDR1 SGHTA, CDR2 FQGNSA. V was pared by 0 bases and J by 4 bases, with 5 bases of the junction left unmatched. The CDR3 extends over 16 amino acids. The CDR3 spells CASSLAFSGTYNEQFF. CDR3 nucleotide sequence: TGTGCCAGCAGCTTAGCCTTTAGCGGGACTTACAATGAGCAGTTCTTC. The full variable domain, rest sourced from reference TRBV7-2 and TRBJ2-1, is GAGVSQSPSNKVTEKGKDVELRCDPISGHTALYWYRQSLGQGLEFLIYFQGNSAPDKSGLPSDRFSAERTGGSVSTLTIQRTQQEDSAVYLCASSLAFSGTYNEQFFGPGTRLTVL.

The CDR3 is CASSEGTSGSVTDTQYF. Here the CDR3 DNA reads TGTGCCAGCAGTGAAGGGACTAGCGGGAGTGTCACAGATACGCAGTATTTT. The rearrangement uses TRBV2 and TRBJ2-3; TRBD2 agrees at 13 bases. The CDR3 has 17 amino acids. Losses at the gene ends were 1 base for V and 2 bases for J; bases not matched to a gene: 3. Germline loops: CDR1 SNHLY, CDR2 FYNNEI.

The chain employs TRBV7-9 and TRBJ1-2, with D hard to call. From germline, CDR1 is SEHNR and CDR2 FQNEAQ (reference sequence). V was shortened by 4 bases and J by 6 bases, with 15 bases between the two germline ends. This CDR3 is built from 14 residues. CDR3 nucleotides: TGTGCCAGCAGCTCTTCCCCAGGTTTCGATGGCTACACCTTC. It encodes CASSSSPGFDGYTF.

The rearrangement joins TRBV6-5 to TRBJ1-4; TRBD1 might be the D (5 bases). CDR1 and CDR2 (germline): MNHEY, SVGAGI. This CDR3 region has 15 residues. V lost 7 bases to trimming and J lost 5 bases, with 17 bases between them. The CDR3 region has the DNA TGTGCCAGCACCTCCATAGGGGCGCCCAATGAAAAACTGTTTTTT. The encoded protein is CASTSIGAPNEKLFF.

The genes are TRBV10-3 and TRBJ2-2; D remains unclear. Looked up from germline, CDR1 is ENHRY and CDR2 is SYGVKD. The CDR3 contains 13 residues. V gave up 3 bases and J gave up 5 bases, with 7 bases separating them. For the CDR3, the DNA is TGTGCCATCAGTGATCAGAAGACCGGGGAGCTGTTTTTT. It yields the protein CAISDQKTGELFF.

The chain couples TRBV18 to TRBJ1-2; TRBD1 matches 9 bases. Trimming took 1 base from V and 4 from J; bases not matched to a gene: 4. The CDR3 has 15 amino acids. Germline CDR1 reads KGHSH; CDR2 reads LQKENI. The CDR3 DNA reads as TGTGCCAGCTCACCACTGGGACAGGGCGGCTATGGCTACACCTTC. Translated, it gives CASSPLGQGGYGYTF.

The gene calls are TRBV3-1 (or the pseudogene TRBV3-2) and TRBJ2-7, with D perhaps matching TRBD2 (6 bases). The V gene's germline CDR1 is LGHDT and CDR2 YNNKEL (reference sequence). The CDR3 extends over 13 amino acids. The V end lost 1 base, the J end lost 7 bases, and 11 bases lay between the germline ends. The CDR3 DNA follows: TGTGCCAGCAGCCAAGTCCGCGGGACGGAGCAGTACTTC. Its protein is CASSQVRGTEQYF.

This rearrangement joins TRBV19 to TRBJ1-6; 7 bases are shared with TRBD1. CDR3 length equals 15 residues. Germline assignment: CDR1 LNHDA and CDR2 SQIVND (reference sequence). The V gene end was trimmed by 9 bases and the J gene end by 3 bases; junction bases not matched to a gene: 8. The CDR3 region is CASETGRNYNSPLHF. CDR3 nucleotides: TGTGCCAGCGAGACAGGGAGAAACTATAATTCACCCCTCCACTTT.

This clone was seen a few times. J is TRBJ2-3 and V is TRBV5-4, with 7 bases lining up with TRBD2. Germline V gene lookup returns CDR1 SGHNT and CDR2 YYREEE (reference sequence). The ends lost 1 base at V and 1 base at J; junction bases unmatched: 9. CDR3 length equals 17 residues. The CDR3 DNA sequence: TGTGCCAGCAGCTTGAGTTTTGGGGGGGGAGGCACAGATACGCAGTATTTT. This codes for CASSLSFGGGGTDTQYF.

Comments on this clone: Germline and junction disagree at one end, which may indicate a read error. This chain links TRBV7-7 with TRBJ2-1; 11 bases match TRBD2. Germline V gene lookup returns CDR1 SSHAT and CDR2 FNYEAQ (reference sequence). This CDR3 has 15 residues. Here the CDR3 DNA reads TGTGCTAGCAGCTTAGGGCTAGCGGGGGGCAATGAGCAGTTCTTC. Its translation is CASSLGLAGGNEQFF.

DNA of the CDR3: TGTGCCAGCAGCTTGGAGAGAACGATTAACTATGGCTACACCTTC. This codes for CASSLERTINYGYTF. This chain joins TRBV5-4 and TRBJ1-2, with D uncertain. The germline CDR1 and CDR2 sequences are SGHNT and YYREEE (reference sequence). The CDR3 covers 15 residues. Trimming left V 0 bases short and J 1 base short, with 10 bases between.

This clone was counted once. J is TRBJ2-5 and V is TRBV6-2 or TRBV6-3; 7 bases are a match to TRBD2. CDR3 length: 12 residues. Looked up from germline, CDR1 is MNHEY and CDR2 is SVGEGT. V was clipped by 2 bases and J by 7 bases; unmatched bases: 1. The DNA of the CDR3 is TGTGCCAGCAGTTACCTAGCGGCGACCCAGTACTTC. It encodes CASSYLAATQYF.

The rearrangement links TRBV20-1 to TRBJ2-6, with no clear D. This CDR3 has 15 residues. Trimming stripped 3 bases from V and 1 base from J, with 10 bases between. Germline values: CDR1 DFQATT, CDR2 SNEGSKA (reference sequence). CDR3 sequence reads: CSASGTPSGANVLTF. The CDR3 nucleotides read TGCAGTGCTAGTGGAACACCTTCTGGGGCCAACGTCCTGACTTTC.

The chain couples TRBV9 to TRBJ2-7; tentative D call: TRBD1 (6 bases). The germline gives CDR1 SGDLS, CDR2 YYNGEE. The germline V and J ends were trimmed by 4 bases and 0 bases, with 11 bases remaining between them. The CDR3 is made up of 14 amino acids. CDR3 in DNA: TGTGCCAGCAGCCCTCCGACAGGCTCCTACGAGCAGTACTTC. Protein: CASSPPTGSYEQYF.